The rows below give T cell receptor beta chains drawn from one sample of a study of T cells after yellow fever vaccination. TCRdb reprocessed the 5' RACE reads via MiXCR and lists one record per CDR3 protein. The table has around 360,000 distinct CDR3 sequences, more than 9% seen once. Sequenced material: PBMCs, taken on the day of the first yellow fever vaccination. Receptors were obtained from a man between 18 and 29 years old who received the YFV17D yellow fever vaccine. Both conserved end residues are part of each CDR3. The D gene is left open where the match is weak. Expanded clones get a size class; other rows say once, few or many, or leave the size out.

j_call,v_call,clone_size,d_call,cdr3_aa,cdr3_nt
TRBJ2-1,TRBV24-1,few,NA,CATSDFGVAQFF,TGTGCCACCAGTGATTTTGGGGTAGCGCAGTTCTTC
TRBJ2-3,TRBV5-1,NA,NA,CASQKNPLVGPDTQYF,TGCGCCAGCCAAAAAAACCCCCTCGTGGGCCCAGATACGCAGTATTTT
TRBJ2-1,TRBV6-5,NA,NA,CASSYSSAARYNEQFF,TGTGCCAGCAGTTATTCTAGCGCCGCACGCTACAATGAGCAGTTCTTC
TRBJ2-7,TRBV5-1,few,TRBD1,CASSKIRTGMNEQYF,TGCGCCAGCAGCAAGATCCGGACAGGTATGAACGAGCAGTACTTC
TRBJ2-1,TRBV28,many,TRBD1,CASSSSGTGNNEQFF,TGTGCCAGCAGTTCATCCGGGACAGGAAACAATGAGCAGTTCTTC
TRBJ1-5,TRBV6-1,NA,NA,CASSAYRAAQPQHF,TGTGCCAGCAGTGCTTACAGGGCAGCTCAGCCCCAGCATTTT
TRBJ2-1,TRBV27,few,NA,CASSLYRDGNEQFF,TGTGCCAGCAGTTTATACAGGGACGGGAATGAGCAGTTCTTC
TRBJ2-5,TRBV3-1,NA,TRBD1,CASSQPTGGVGETQYF,TGTGCCAGCAGCCAACCCACAGGGGGCGTGGGAGAGACCCAGTACTTC
TRBJ1-2,TRBV5-1,NA,TRBD1,CASSSSPQGALGYTF,TGCGCCAGCAGTTCTTCACCTCAGGGGGCGCTTGGCTACACCTTC
TRBJ2-3,TRBV12-3/TRBV12-4,NA,NA,CASTPSGGAPDTQYF,TGTGCCAGCACCCCAAGTGGGGGGGCGCCAGATACGCAGTATTTT
TRBJ2-2,TRBV7-3,NA,TRBD1,CASSSTGTGTGGELFF,TGTGCCAGCAGTTCAACCGGGACAGGCACCGGCGGGGAGCTGTTTTTT
TRBJ2-2,TRBV6-2/TRBV6-3,NA,NA,CASSRRTPNTGELFF,TGTGCCAGCAGTAGGCGGACGCCGAACACCGGGGAGCTGTTTTTT
TRBJ1-5,TRBV7-9,NA,TRBD1,CASSLSRGQDQPQHF,TGTGCCAGCAGCTTAAGTAGGGGGCAAGATCAGCCCCAGCATTTT
TRBJ1-1,TRBV5-1,NA,NA,CASSFKGGPEAFF,TGCGCCAGCAGCTTCAAGGGCGGCCCTGAAGCTTTCTTT
TRBJ1-1,TRBV20-1,few,NA,CSASSLVVVGKYAPDTEAFF,TGCAGTGCTAGTTCTCTAGTGGTGGTTGGGAAATACGCCCCTGACACTGAAGCTTTCTTT
TRBJ1-4,TRBV7-9,NA,NA,CASSLDHAGLFF,TGTGCCAGCAGCTTAGACCACGCCGGACTGTTTTTT
TRBJ2-5,TRBV7-2,many,NA,CASSLSAAQETQYF,TGTGCCAGCAGCTTATCAGCGGCTCAAGAGACCCAGTACTTC
TRBJ2-3,TRBV5-1,NA,NA,CASSLGLDWQGKTDTQYF,TGCGCCAGCAGCTTGGGCTTAGATTGGCAGGGAAAGACAGATACGCAGTATTTT
TRBJ2-1,TRBV6-4,NA,TRBD1,CASSIGQGGGEQFF,TGTGCCAGCAGTATTGGACAGGGGGGAGGTGAGCAGTTCTTC
TRBJ2-5,TRBV7-2,NA,NA,CASWPGAFLLETQYF,TGTGCCTCTTGGCCGGGGGCCTTCCTCCTCGAGACCCAGTACTTC
TRBJ2-1,TRBV27,few,NA,CASSFLFPDSTYNEQFF,TGTGCCAGCAGTTTTTTGTTTCCGGACAGTACCTACAATGAGCAGTTCTTC
TRBJ2-1,TRBV9,NA,TRBD1,CASSESRDRGIMNEQFF,TGTGCCAGCAGCGAGTCCAGGGACAGGGGGATTATGAATGAGCAGTTCTTC
TRBJ1-1,TRBV18,NA,NA,CASLIGQNTEAFF,TGTGCCAGCTTAATCGGGCAGAACACTGAAGCTTTCTTT
TRBJ1-4,TRBV6-5,NA,NA,CASSYSKGDGKLFF,TGTGCCAGCAGTTACTCGAAAGGGGACGGAAAACTGTTTTTT
TRBJ2-2,TRBV20-1,few,TRBD1,CSASDRGNTGELFF,TGCAGTGCTAGTGACAGGGGCAACACCGGGGAGCTGTTTTTT
TRBJ2-7,TRBV11-2,few,NA,CASSLNPNSYEQYF,TGTGCCAGCAGCTTAAACCCCAACTCCTACGAGCAGTACTTC
TRBJ1-1,TRBV19,NA,TRBD1,CASSMPGQGKKAFF,TGTGCCAGTAGTATGCCGGGACAGGGCAAAAAAGCTTTCTTT
TRBJ2-3,TRBV5-5,NA,TRBD2,CASSLDKRGADTQYF,TGTGCCAGCAGCTTGGATAAGCGGGGGGCGGATACGCAGTATTTT
TRBJ1-6,TRBV4-3,NA,NA,CASSQANVWSPLHF,TGCGCCAGCAGCCAAGCGAATGTGTGGTCACCCCTCCACTTT
TRBJ1-2,TRBV12-3/TRBV12-4,many,TRBD1,CASSLGTGNGYTF,TGTGCCAGCAGCCTGGGGACAGGGAATGGCTACACCTTC
TRBJ2-7,TRBV6-6,NA,NA,CASSYPSFEQYF,TGTGCCAGCAGTTACCCTAGTTTCGAGCAGTACTTC
TRBJ1-5,TRBV5-1,few,NA,CASSLDGSRNQPQHF,TGCGCCAGCAGCTTGGATGGGAGCAGGAATCAGCCCCAGCATTTT
TRBJ2-5,TRBV12-3/TRBV12-4,NA,TRBD1,CASRILDRGAETQYF,TGTGCCAGCAGGATCCTCGACAGGGGAGCAGAGACCCAGTACTTC
TRBJ2-2,TRBV10-1,few,NA,CASSMVRDTGELFF,TGCGCCAGCAGTATGGTTAGGGACACCGGGGAGCTGTTTTTT
TRBJ1-1,TRBV12-3/TRBV12-4,NA,NA,CASSFEIWGEAFF,TGTGCCAGCAGTTTCGAGATCTGGGGTGAAGCTTTCTTT
TRBJ2-5,TRBV6-2/TRBV6-3,few,NA,CASNNGIRKTQYF,TGTGCCAGCAACAATGGAATCAGGAAGACCCAGTACTTC
TRBJ2-7,TRBV29-1,NA,NA,CSVGEDYEQYF,TGCAGCGTTGGGGAGGATTACGAGCAGTACTTC
TRBJ2-2,TRBV7-2,many,TRBD2,CASSFSSTRGGRITGELFF,TGTGCCAGCAGCTTTAGCTCCACGCGGGGGGGCCGGATTACCGGGGAGCTGTTTTTT
TRBJ2-2,TRBV29-1,few,NA,CSVGGGVTGELFF,TGCAGCGTTGGAGGGGGGGTCACCGGGGAGCTGTTTTTT
TRBJ2-1,TRBV5-1,NA,NA,CASSRTNAVDEQFF,TGCGCCAGCAGCCGCACTAACGCGGTCGATGAGCAGTTCTTC
TRBJ2-1,TRBV6-5,NA,TRBD2,CASSYEGTSGNEQFF,TGTGCCAGCAGTTACGAGGGGACTAGCGGGAATGAGCAGTTCTTC
TRBJ2-7,TRBV5-1,many,TRBD1,CASSRTGVVYEQYF,TGCGCCAGCAGCCGGACAGGGGTTGTCTACGAGCAGTACTTC